These T cell receptor beta chains were read from a single sample in a study of cytomegalovirus exposure and HLA in healthy donors. Clones were sequenced by immunoSEQ multiplex PCR, and TCRdb holds only the in-frame ones, with some missing. The data show roughly 180,000 clones, 80% seen once. Sequenced sample: PBMCs. The receptor source for this set is a man younger than 45 in good health and CMV-seronegative. Both conserved end residues are part of each CDR3. Fields, in order: clone size, D gene, J gene, V gene, CDR3 length, CDR3 protein, CDR3 DNA. D genes are given only for firm matches. Expanded clones get a size class; other rows say once, few or many, or leave the size out.

clone_size: .
d_call: .
j_call: TRBJ1-2
v_call: TRBV30
cdr3_length: 13
cdr3_aa: CAWGPISNYGYTF
cdr3_nt: TGTGCCTGGGGGCCAATATCTAACTATGGCTACACCTTC

clone_size: .
d_call: .
j_call: TRBJ2-7
v_call: TRBV7-2
cdr3_length: 10
cdr3_aa: CASGGIEQYF
cdr3_nt: TGTGCCAGCGGCGGGATCGAGCAGTACTTC

clone_size: once
d_call: .
j_call: TRBJ1-6
v_call: TRBV7-3
cdr3_length: 14
cdr3_aa: CASSHGTVNSPLHF
cdr3_nt: TGTGCCAGCAGCCACGGGACTGTGAATTCACCCCTCCACTTT

clone_size: .
d_call: TRBD1
j_call: TRBJ2-5
v_call: TRBV5-4
cdr3_length: 13
cdr3_aa: CASSFGTEETQYF
cdr3_nt: TGTGCCAGCAGCTTCGGGACAGAAGAGACCCAGTACTTC

clone_size: .
d_call: .
j_call: TRBJ2-7
v_call: TRBV2
cdr3_length: 13
cdr3_aa: CASSRDAKDEQYF
cdr3_nt: TGTGCCAGCAGCAGGGATGCGAAGGACGAGCAGTACTTC

clone_size: .
d_call: TRBD1
j_call: TRBJ2-2
v_call: TRBV29-1
cdr3_length: 14
cdr3_aa: CSVSPGQATGELFF
cdr3_nt: TGCAGCGTTAGCCCGGGACAGGCCACCGGGGAGCTGTTTTTT

clone_size: .
d_call: TRBD2
j_call: TRBJ2-1
v_call: TRBV18
cdr3_length: 17
cdr3_aa: CASSPEAPGGLPNEQFF
cdr3_nt: TGTGCCAGCTCACCAGAAGCGCCGGGAGGGTTGCCCAATGAGCAGTTCTTC

clone_size: .
d_call: .
j_call: TRBJ2-5
v_call: TRBV5-1
cdr3_length: 13
cdr3_aa: CASSLGQWETQYF
cdr3_nt: TGCGCCAGCAGCTTGGGACAGTGGGAGACCCAGTACTTC

clone_size: .
d_call: TRBD2
j_call: TRBJ2-1
v_call: TRBV7-2
cdr3_length: 15
cdr3_aa: CASSLASGGYNEQFF
cdr3_nt: TGTGCCAGCAGCTTAGCTAGCGGGGGGTACAATGAGCAGTTCTTC

clone_size: .
d_call: TRBD2
j_call: TRBJ2-7
v_call: TRBV30
cdr3_length: 14
cdr3_aa: CAWSGTSGAYEQYF
cdr3_nt: TGTGCCTGGAGTGGGACTAGCGGGGCCTACGAGCAGTACTTC

clone_size: .
d_call: .
j_call: TRBJ2-1
v_call: TRBV7-7
cdr3_length: 16
cdr3_aa: CASSLELARSYNEQFF
cdr3_nt: TGTGCTAGCAGCTTGGAACTAGCCCGCTCCTACAATGAGCAGTTCTTC

clone_size: .
d_call: .
j_call: TRBJ1-4
v_call: TRBV6-5
cdr3_length: 15
cdr3_aa: CASSYSSWQVEKLFF
cdr3_nt: TGTGCCAGCAGTTACTCGAGTTGGCAGGTTGAAAAACTGTTTTTT

clone_size: .
d_call: TRBD2
j_call: TRBJ2-7
v_call: TRBV4-3
cdr3_length: 15
cdr3_aa: CASSQTSAEGYEQYF
cdr3_nt: TGCGCCAGCAGCCAGACTAGCGCGGAAGGCTACGAGCAGTACTTC

clone_size: .
d_call: TRBD2
j_call: TRBJ2-3
v_call: TRBV18
cdr3_length: 17
cdr3_aa: CASSPGTSGRDADTQYF
cdr3_nt: TGTGCCAGCTCACCCGGAACTAGCGGGAGGGATGCAGATACGCAGTATTTT

clone_size: .
d_call: .
j_call: TRBJ2-3
v_call: TRBV30
cdr3_length: 14
cdr3_aa: CAWSVGASTDTQYF
cdr3_nt: TGTGCCTGGAGTGTGGGGGCTAGCACAGATACGCAGTATTTT

clone_size: .
d_call: .
j_call: TRBJ2-7
v_call: TRBV28
cdr3_length: 12
cdr3_aa: CASTRLPYEQYF
cdr3_nt: TGTGCCAGCACTAGACTGCCCTACGAGCAGTACTTC

clone_size: .
d_call: .
j_call: TRBJ2-3
v_call: TRBV7-9
cdr3_length: 15
cdr3_aa: CASSLARALADTQYF
cdr3_nt: TGTGCCAGCAGCTTAGCCAGGGCCTTAGCAGATACGCAGTATTTT

clone_size: .
d_call: TRBD1
j_call: TRBJ1-1
v_call: TRBV9
cdr3_length: 16
cdr3_aa: CASSPRRTGGNTEAFF
cdr3_nt: TGTGCCAGCAGCCCCCGAAGGACAGGGGGGAACACTGAAGCTTTCTTT

clone_size: .
d_call: TRBD2
j_call: TRBJ2-1
v_call: TRBV7-9
cdr3_length: 15
cdr3_aa: CASTKAGGDYNEQFF
cdr3_nt: TGTGCCAGCACCAAAGCGGGAGGAGACTACAATGAGCAGTTCTTC

clone_size: .
d_call: .
j_call: TRBJ1-5
v_call: TRBV5-6
cdr3_length: 15
cdr3_aa: CASSKLQESNQPQHF
cdr3_nt: TGTGCCAGCAGCAAATTACAGGAAAGCAATCAGCCCCAGCATTTT

clone_size: .
d_call: .
j_call: TRBJ1-6
v_call: TRBV6-5
cdr3_length: 13
cdr3_aa: CASTDGGNSPLHF
cdr3_nt: TGTGCCAGCACGGATGGCGGTAATTCACCCCTCCACTTT

clone_size: .
d_call: TRBD1
j_call: TRBJ1-2
v_call: TRBV6-5
cdr3_length: 14
cdr3_aa: CASSYSKRAGGNTF
cdr3_nt: TGTGCCAGCAGTTACTCGAAGCGGGCAGGGGGAAATACCTTC

clone_size: .
d_call: .
j_call: TRBJ1-5
v_call: TRBV13
cdr3_length: 13
cdr3_aa: CASSFGRNQPQHF
cdr3_nt: TGTGCCAGCAGCTTTGGGAGAAATCAGCCCCAGCATTTT

clone_size: .
d_call: .
j_call: TRBJ1-1
v_call: TRBV7-9
cdr3_length: 15
cdr3_aa: CASSFQGQMNTEAFF
cdr3_nt: TGTGCCAGCAGCTTCCAGGGTCAAATGAACACTGAAGCTTTCTTT

clone_size: .
d_call: TRBD1
j_call: TRBJ2-2
v_call: TRBV5-1
cdr3_length: 17
cdr3_aa: CASSPRREGARTGELFF
cdr3_nt: TGCGCCAGCAGCCCCCGGCGAGAGGGGGCGAGGACCGGGGAGCTGTTTTTT

clone_size: .
d_call: TRBD2
j_call: TRBJ2-7
v_call: TRBV6-5
cdr3_length: 15
cdr3_aa: CASSRTSGPTYEQYF
cdr3_nt: TGTGCCAGCAGTCGGACTAGCGGTCCCACCTACGAGCAGTACTTC

clone_size: .
d_call: .
j_call: TRBJ1-1
v_call: TRBV10-1
cdr3_length: 15
cdr3_aa: CASSESTQGLTEAFF
cdr3_nt: TGCGCCAGCAGTGAGTCCACTCAGGGGTTGACCGAAGCTTTCTTT

clone_size: .
d_call: .
j_call: TRBJ1-2
v_call: TRBV7-9
cdr3_length: 12
cdr3_aa: CAVHRYAEEGTF
cdr3_nt: TGTGCCGTGCACAGGTACGCCGAGGAGGGCACCTTC

clone_size: .
d_call: TRBD2
j_call: TRBJ2-7
v_call: TRBV7-2
cdr3_length: 16
cdr3_aa: CASSLVSGGRSYEQYF
cdr3_nt: TGTGCCAGCAGCTTAGTTAGCGGGGGCCGCTCCTACGAGCAGTACTTC

clone_size: few
d_call: TRBD1
j_call: TRBJ1-4
v_call: TRBV9
cdr3_length: 16
cdr3_aa: CASSVGVGQLNEKLFF
cdr3_nt: TGTGCCAGCAGCGTAGGGGTGGGACAGCTTAATGAAAAACTGTTTTTT

clone_size: .
d_call: .
j_call: TRBJ2-5
v_call: TRBV15
cdr3_length: 13
cdr3_aa: CATSRGQWETQYF
cdr3_nt: TGTGCCACCAGCAGAGGGCAGTGGGAGACCCAGTACTTC

clone_size: .
d_call: TRBD2
j_call: TRBJ2-5
v_call: TRBV4-2
cdr3_length: 20
cdr3_aa: CASSQGRYGTSGGNQETQYF
cdr3_nt: TGTGCCAGCAGCCAAGGGAGGTATGGGACTAGCGGGGGGAACCAAGAGACCCAGTACTTC

clone_size: .
d_call: TRBD1
j_call: TRBJ2-2
v_call: TRBV10-1
cdr3_length: 16
cdr3_aa: CASSGTGKANTGELFF
cdr3_nt: TGCGCCAGCAGTGGGACAGGAAAGGCGAACACCGGGGAGCTGTTTTTT

clone_size: .
d_call: .
j_call: TRBJ1-5
v_call: TRBV10-3
cdr3_length: 17
cdr3_aa: CAISESVIRQGNQPQHF
cdr3_nt: TGTGCCATCAGTGAGTCGGTAATACGGCAGGGCAATCAGCCCCAGCATTTT

clone_size: .
d_call: .
j_call: TRBJ1-2
v_call: TRBV4-3
cdr3_length: 13
cdr3_aa: CASSLERSYGYTF
cdr3_nt: TGCGCCAGCAGCCTGGAACGGAGCTATGGCTACACCTTC

clone_size: .
d_call: .
j_call: TRBJ2-5
v_call: TRBV15
cdr3_length: 16
cdr3_aa: CATSGGATGAPLAPYF
cdr3_nt: TGTGCCACCAGCGGGGGGGCGACAGGCGCCCCTCTTGCCCCATACTTC

clone_size: .
d_call: .
j_call: TRBJ2-7
v_call: TRBV2
cdr3_length: 16
cdr3_aa: CASSEDYQGIDDEQYF
cdr3_nt: TGTGCCAGCAGTGAAGATTACCAGGGTATTGACGACGAGCAGTACTTC

clone_size: .
d_call: .
j_call: TRBJ2-2
v_call: TRBV7-7
cdr3_length: 18
cdr3_aa: CASSQRSGGDLDTGELFF
cdr3_nt: TGTGCTAGCAGCCAACGCTCGGGCGGGGACTTAGACACCGGGGAGCTGTTTTTT